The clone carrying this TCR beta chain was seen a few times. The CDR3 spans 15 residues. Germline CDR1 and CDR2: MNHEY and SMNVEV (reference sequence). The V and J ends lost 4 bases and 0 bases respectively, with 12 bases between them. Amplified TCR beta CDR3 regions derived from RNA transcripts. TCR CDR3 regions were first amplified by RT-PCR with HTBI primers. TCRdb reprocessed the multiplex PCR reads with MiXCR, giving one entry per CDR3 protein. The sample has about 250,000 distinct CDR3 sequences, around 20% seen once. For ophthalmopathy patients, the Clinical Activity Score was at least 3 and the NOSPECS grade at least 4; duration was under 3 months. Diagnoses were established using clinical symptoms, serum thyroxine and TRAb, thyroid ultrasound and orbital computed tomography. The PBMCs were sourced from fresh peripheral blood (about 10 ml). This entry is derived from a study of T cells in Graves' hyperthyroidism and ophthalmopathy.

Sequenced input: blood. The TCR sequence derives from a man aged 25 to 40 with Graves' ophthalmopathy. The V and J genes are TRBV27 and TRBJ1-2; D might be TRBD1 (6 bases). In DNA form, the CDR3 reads TGTGCCAGCAGTTCGAACAGGGTACCTAACTATGGCTACACCTTC. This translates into CASSSNRVPNYGYTF.